The rows below give T cell receptor beta chains drawn from one sample of a study of OX40 agonist ivuxolimab in advanced cancers. This table comes from immunoSEQ multiplex PCR, and its TCRdb copy is limited to in-frame clones, with some not included. The table records roughly 75,000 clones, over 85% of them present only once. The input for sequencing was CD4+ or CD8+ T cells sorted from blood, taken in a trial of the OX40 agonist ivuxolimab. These receptors all stem from an adult with an advanced solid tumor such as melanoma, head and neck, liver or kidney cancer. CDR3s include the opening cysteine and the closing phenylalanine or tryptophan. Fields, in order: V gene, J gene, D gene, clone size, CDR3 protein, CDR3 DNA. The D gene is left open where the match is weak. For some rows the clone size is stated as once, few or many, or as a class when expanded; others skip it.

TRBV28	TRBJ1-1	-	-	CASNTVGEAFF	TGTGCCAGCAACACGGTTGGCGAAGCTTTCTTT
TRBV15	TRBJ1-1	-	-	CATSRRNTEAFF	TGTGCCACCAGCAGGCGCAACACTGAAGCTTTCTTT
TRBV13	TRBJ1-1	-	-	CASSLVPRRVNTEAFF	TGTGCCAGCAGCTTAGTACCGAGGCGGGTGAACACTGAAGCTTTCTTT
TRBV27	TRBJ1-1	-	-	CASGVRMNTEAFF	TGTGCCAGCGGGGTGCGGATGAACACTGAAGCTTTCTTT
TRBV12-5	TRBJ2-7	TRBD2	-	CASRAGESYEQYF	TGTGCTAGTAGGGCGGGAGAATCGTACGAGCAGTACTTC
TRBV4-3	TRBJ1-6	TRBD1	-	CASSPGTGASPLHF	TGCGCCAGCAGCCCCGGGACAGGGGCTTCACCCCTCCACTTT
TRBV5-4	TRBJ2-7	-	-	CASSLTQRIDSYEQYF	TGTGCCAGCAGCTTGACCCAGCGGATCGATAGCTACGAGCAGTACTTC
TRBV6-5	TRBJ1-1	TRBD1	-	CASSSTGEGAEAFF	TGTGCCAGCAGTTCGACAGGGGAGGGGGCTGAAGCTTTCTTT
TRBV6-5	TRBJ2-7	TRBD1	-	CASKTGTATYEQYF	TGTGCCAGCAAGACCGGGACAGCAACCTACGAGCAGTACTTC
TRBV29-1	TRBJ1-2	-	-	CSPDGLKSGYTF	TGCAGCCCCGACGGCCTTAAGTCTGGCTACACCTTC
TRBV2	TRBJ1-1	-	-	CASRLTAETIMNTEAFF	TGTGCCAGCAGGTTGACAGCTGAGACAATTATGAACACTGAAGCTTTCTTT
TRBV30	TRBJ2-7	-	-	CAWRGDSLYEQYF	TGTGCCTGGAGGGGAGACAGTCTCTACGAGCAGTACTTC
TRBV7-6	TRBJ2-2	-	-	CASSLGSGTGELFF	TGTGCCAGCAGCTTAGGATCCGGGACCGGGGAGCTGTTTTTT
TRBV6-6	TRBJ2-7	-	-	CASSYPDWSSYEQYF	TGTGCCAGCAGTTACCCCGACTGGAGCTCCTACGAGCAGTACTTC
TRBV7-8	TRBJ2-1	TRBD1	-	CASSLVIVGQGDNEQFF	TGTGCCAGCAGCTTAGTTATAGTGGGACAGGGGGACAATGAGCAGTTCTTC
TRBV7-6	TRBJ2-3	-	-	CASSLQGGQGADTQYF	TGTGCCAGCAGCTTACAGGGGGGCCAGGGGGCAGATACGCAGTATTTT
TRBV11-2	TRBJ2-1	-	-	CASTSSINEQFF	TGTGCCAGCACCTCTTCGATCAATGAGCAGTTCTTC
TRBV7-2	TRBJ1-1	-	-	CASSLVGAQMNTEAFF	TGTGCCAGCAGCTTAGTGGGGGCCCAAATGAACACTGAAGCTTTCTTT
TRBV5-1	TRBJ2-5	TRBD1	-	CASSVRGLQETQYF	TGCGCCAGCAGCGTCAGGGGGCTCCAAGAGACCCAGTACTTC
TRBV15	TRBJ2-7	-	-	CATSRARTPYEQYF	TGTGCCACCAGCAGAGCGAGGACCCCCTACGAGCAGTACTTC
TRBV5-6	TRBJ2-7	-	-	CASSLWGWGEQYF	TGTGCCAGCAGCTTGTGGGGGTGGGGCGAGCAGTACTTC
TRBV2	TRBJ2-7	TRBD1	-	CASSEGTGIPLDEQYF	TGTGCCAGCAGTGAGGGGACAGGGATCCCTTTGGACGAGCAGTACTTC
TRBV7-9	TRBJ2-1	TRBD1	-	CASSPDRGIIYEQFF	TGTGCCAGCAGCCCGGACAGGGGGATAATTTATGAGCAGTTCTTC
TRBV27	TRBJ1-3	-	-	CASSPTVYSGNTIYF	TGTGCCAGCAGTCCGACAGTCTACTCTGGAAACACCATATATTTT
TRBV30	TRBJ2-3	TRBD2	-	CAWAGGLAGRTDTQYF	TGTGCCTGGGCTGGGGGACTAGCGGGCCGGACAGATACGCAGTATTTT
TRBV7-2	TRBJ1-6	-	-	CASSTISGSPLHF	TGTGCCAGCAGTACGATTTCAGGTTCACCCCTCCACTTT
TRBV15	TRBJ2-7	TRBD1	-	CATSREDRGHEQYF	TGTGCCACCAGCAGAGAGGACAGGGGGCACGAGCAGTACTTC
TRBV19	TRBJ1-1	-	-	CASIFTRGGPEGTEAFF	TGTGCCAGTATTTTTACGCGAGGGGGGCCAGAAGGGACTGAAGCTTTCTTT
TRBV27	TRBJ1-2	TRBD1	-	CASSLRGGRHGYTF	TGTGCCAGCAGTTTAAGAGGGGGCAGGCATGGCTACACCTTC
TRBV27	TRBJ1-1	-	-	CASSFFGPNTEAFF	TGTGCCAGCAGTTTCTTCGGACCGAACACTGAAGCTTTCTTT
TRBV4-3	TRBJ2-7	TRBD1	-	CASSHRTGTSYEQYF	TGCGCCAGCAGCCACCGGACAGGGACCTCCTACGAGCAGTACTTC
TRBV5-4	TRBJ2-7	TRBD2	-	CASHPGGSGPYEQYF	TGTGCCAGCCACCCCGGGGGTAGCGGGCCCTACGAGCAGTACTTC
TRBV7-2	TRBJ2-7	-	-	CASSPSSYEQYF	TGTGCCAGCAGCCCTAGCTCCTACGAGCAGTACTTC
TRBV2	TRBJ1-2	-	-	CASSSRGWNYGYTF	TGTGCCAGCAGTAGCAGGGGATGGAACTATGGCTACACCTTC
TRBV2	TRBJ2-5	-	-	CASSGYQETQYF	TGTGCCAGCAGCGGGTACCAAGAGACCCAGTACTTC
TRBV15	TRBJ1-1	-	-	CATSSEANTEAFF	TGTGCCACCAGCAGTGAGGCAAACACTGAAGCTTTCTTT
TRBV5-1	TRBJ2-7	-	once	CASSHIDRDYEQYF	TGCGCCAGCAGCCATATCGACAGAGACTACGAGCAGTACTTC
TRBV2	TRBJ2-5	-	-	CASSGRLARQTQYF	TGTGCCAGCAGTGGTCGTCTAGCGAGGCAGACCCAGTACTTC